The 30 T cell receptor beta chains reported below all come from one sample, sequenced in a study of blood T cell repertoires in COVID-19. The data were produced by immunoSEQ multiplex PCR, yet TCRdb's version contains in-frame clones alone and is incomplete. The sample records approximately 280,000 clones, 80% to 90% being singletons. The specimen sequenced was peripheral blood. The receptors shown here come from a woman between 65 and 79 years old with acute or convalescent COVID-19.

This clone was recorded only once. The chain recombines TRBV28 with TRBJ2-1; D is perhaps TRBD1 (6 bases). The germline V and J ends were trimmed by 3 bases and 5 bases, with 17 bases remaining between them. Germline CDR1 is MDHEN and CDR2 is SYDVKM. The CDR3 is 16 amino acids. CDR3 residues: CASSFGAAGAHNEQFF. The CDR3 DNA is TGTGCCAGCAGTTTCGGTGCGGCAGGGGCCCACAATGAGCAGTTCTTC.

The chain carries TRBV29-1 and TRBJ1-1; 7 bases fit TRBD1. The CDR3 runs 17 residues. Unmatched junction bases numbered 15, after V lost 5 bases and J lost 0 bases. Germline lookup yields CDR1 SQVTM and CDR2 ANQGSEA. CDR3 sequence (DNA): TGCAGCGTTCGGGGTCGACAGGGCGAAAGGGTGAACACTGAAGCTTTCTTT. It specifies CSVRGRQGERVNTEAFF.

This clone has a single count. This chain uses TRBV5-6 with TRBJ1-2; D is possibly TRBD1 (6 bases). Germline assignment: CDR1 SGHDT and CDR2 YYEEEE. This CDR3 has 14 residues. Deletions cut 6 bases from V and 3 bases from J, with 15 bases between. CDR3 coding DNA: TGTGCCAGCAACGGCGGGGGGGCGGACTATGGCTACACCTTC. As protein: CASNGGGADYGYTF.

The V gene is TRBV1, the J gene TRBJ2-4; TRBD2 was called by the table and not checked on the DNA. TRBV1 is a pseudogene locus. The CDR3 is 14 residues long. CDR3 residues: CTSSQGTSGGIQYF. In DNA, the CDR3 is TGCACCAGCAGCCAAGGGACTAGCGGAGGCATTCAGTACTTC.

This chain joins TRBV6-4 and TRBJ2-1; 8 positions match TRBD2. Per germline, CDR1 MRHNA and CDR2 SNTAGT. Trimming at V came to 5 bases and at J to 6 bases, leaving 9 bases not matched to a gene. The CDR3 is made up of 15 amino acids. CDR3 bases: TGTGCCAGCAGTCCCGGGACTAGTAGGGTCAATGAGCAGTTCTTC. Translated: CASSPGTSRVNEQFF.

The chain links TRBV14 to TRBJ1-4; no firm D call. The CDR3 is 14 residues long. Germline V gene data show CDR1 as SGHDN and CDR2 as FVKESK. The V end was cut by 4 bases, the J end by 8 bases, with 14 bases between. The CDR3, as DNA: TGTGCCAGCAGCCCGACACGCCTGGGCGAAAAACTGTTTTTT. It yields the protein CASSPTRLGEKLFF.

The chain joins TRBV5-1 to TRBJ2-5; a weak D match, TRBD1 (6 bases). Trimming left V 8 bases short and J 4 bases short, with 15 bases between. The CDR3 extends over 13 amino acids. Germline CDR1 is SGHRS and CDR2 is YFSETQ. DNA for the CDR3: TGCGCCAGTCGGACAGTGGGGTTAGAGACCCAGTACTTC. Residues: CASRTVGLETQYF.

This rearrangement joins TRBV9 to TRBJ2-7; D perhaps matches TRBD2 (5 bases). Trimming pared 1 base from V and 6 bases from J, leaving 11 bases between. Germline CDR1 is SGDLS and CDR2 is YYNGEE. The CDR3 contains 13 residues. The CDR3 spells CASSVWENGEQYF. The CDR3 DNA sequence: TGTGCCAGCAGCGTATGGGAGAACGGCGAGCAGTACTTC.

This clone is a singleton in its sample. This chain links TRBV5-1 with TRBJ2-3; a weak D match, TRBD2 (6 bases). CDR1 SGHRS and CDR2 YFSETQ come from the germline V gene. The CDR3 runs 14 residues. V lost 2 bases and J 3 bases, leaving 10 bases between the germline ends. DNA for the CDR3: TGCGCCAGCAGCTTTGGCGGGGTTACAGATACGCAGTATTTT. Translation gives CASSFGGVTDTQYF.

The J gene is TRBJ1-2, the V gene TRBV3-1 (or the pseudogene TRBV3-2), with 8 bases identical to TRBD1. Germline lookup yields CDR1 LGHDT and CDR2 YNNKEL (reference sequence). J gave up 4 bases and V 3 bases, and 7 bases lay outside the gene matches. The CDR3 sequence is 15 residues long. CDR3 sequence reads: CASSQRDRSFYGYTF. The DNA of the CDR3 is TGTGCCAGCAGCCAGAGGGACAGGTCCTTCTATGGCTACACCTTC.

The rearrangement joins TRBV7-6 to TRBJ2-3; TRBD2 aligns across 13 bases. Germline trimming cut 5 bases from V and 4 bases from J; bases unmatched to any gene: 6. This CDR3 spans 16 amino acids. The germline V gene encodes CDR1 SGHVS and CDR2 FNYEAQ. CDR3 sequence reads: CASSPRTSGGADTQYF. The CDR3 bases are TGTGCCAGCAGCCCACGGACTAGCGGGGGTGCAGATACGCAGTATTTT.

The chain carries TRBV25-1 and TRBJ2-1; tentative D call: TRBD1 (5 bases). The CDR3 runs to 14 residues. V shed 3 bases and J shed 7 bases, with 13 bases lying between them. CDR1 is MGHDK, CDR2 SYGVNS, per germline. The CDR3 DNA reads TGTGCCAGCAGTGAGCCAGGGTGGAGAAATGAGCAGTTCTTC. It encodes CASSEPGWRNEQFF.

This CDR3 reads CASSPLWAGATTDTQYF. CDR3 DNA: TGTGCCAGCTCACCACTCTGGGCGGGGGCAACCACAGATACGCAGTATTTT. This chain connects TRBV18 to TRBJ2-3, with D tentatively TRBD2 (7 bases). This CDR3 comprises 17 residues. The germline V and J ends were trimmed by 1 base and 2 bases, with 16 bases remaining between them. Germline V CDR1 and CDR2: KGHSH, LQKENI.

This sequence joins TRBV12-3 or TRBV12-4 and TRBJ1-2; D call uncertain. V was clipped by 1 base and J by 8 bases, with 5 bases between them. The CDR3 runs to 11 residues. The DNA of the CDR3 is TGTGCCAGCAGTTTAGGCGTGGGCTACACCTTC. Translating it yields CASSLGVGYTF.

This chain uses TRBV11-1 with TRBJ2-5; 9 nucleotides align to TRBD1. Looked up from germline, CDR1 is SGHAT and CDR2 is FQDESV (reference sequence). J was trimmed by 5 bases and V by 4 bases; bases with no gene match: 11. The length of the CDR3 is 16 residues. The CDR3 DNA sequence: TGTGCCAGCAGCTGGGGGGGGACAGGGCTCCGTGAGACCCAGTACTTC. It specifies CASSWGGTGLRETQYF. Drawing the rest from reference TRBV11-1 and TRBJ2-5, the complete variable domain is EAEVAQSPRYKITEKSQAVAFWCDPISGHATLYWYRQILGQGPELLVQFQDESVVDDSQLPKDRFSAERLKGVDSTLKIQPAELGDSAMYLCASSWGGTGLRETQYFGPGTRLLVL.

The J gene is TRBJ1-3, the V gene TRBV13; D is uncertain. Germline V gene sequence: CDR1 PRHDT, CDR2 FYEKMQ (reference sequence). The CDR3 has 14 amino acids. The ends were cut back, 4 bases at V and 4 bases at J, with 11 bases in the middle. The DNA of the CDR3 is TGTGCCAGCAGCTCTCAAGTCTACGGAAACACCATATATTTT. It translates to CASSSQVYGNTIYF.

J is TRBJ1-2 and V is TRBV24-1; the match to TRBD1 covers 8 bases. The CDR3 is made up of 15 amino acids. Germline V lookup: CDR1 KGHDR, CDR2 SFDVKD. V dropped 4 bases and J dropped 6; count of bases not matched to a gene: 9. The CDR3 loop reads CATSDPGTGVDGYTF. In DNA, the CDR3 is TGTGCCACCAGTGACCCAGGGACAGGTGTCGATGGCTACACCTTC.

J is TRBJ1-5 and V is TRBV19; TRBD1 might be the D (6 bases). Germline V CDR1 and CDR2: LNHDA, SQIVND (reference sequence). V was trimmed by 6 bases and J by 7 bases, leaving 19 bases between them. The CDR3 totals 15 residues. In DNA form, the CDR3 reads TGTGCCAGTAGCCCTCGGGGGGCCGGGGGACAGCCCCAGCATTTT. This translates into CASSPRGAGGQPQHF.

This clone came up a few times. This chain links TRBV27 with TRBJ1-6; a possible D gene is TRBD1 (5 bases). CDR3 length equals 15 residues. Trimming cost V 7 bases and J 6 bases, with 16 bases left between them. The V gene's germline CDR1 is MNHEY and CDR2 SMNVEV (reference sequence). In DNA, the CDR3 is TGTGCCAGCAATCCCCTCGGGGGAGTTAATTCACCCCTCCACTTT. It codes for CASNPLGGVNSPLHF.

V is TRBV3-1 (or the pseudogene TRBV3-2) and J is TRBJ2-1; D is possibly TRBD2 (5 bases). The CDR3 length is 16 residues. Trimming took 0 bases from V and 0 from J, leaving 9 bases between them. Germline V gene data show CDR1 as LGHDT and CDR2 as YNNKEL (reference sequence). The CDR3, as DNA: TGTGCCAGCAGCCAAGAAACCCGGGGCTCCTACAATGAGCAGTTCTTC. Protein sequence: CASSQETRGSYNEQFF.

This clone was picked up one time. The rearrangement uses TRBV6-5 and TRBJ2-3; 11 positions match TRBD2. This CDR3 spans 13 amino acids. J gave up 6 bases and V 11 bases, and 7 bases lay outside the gene matches. Germline CDR1 is MNHEY and CDR2 is SVGAGI. The CDR3: CAAIAGGLDTQYF. The CDR3 nucleotides are TGTGCCGCAATAGCGGGGGGGCTGGATACGCAGTATTTT.

The rearrangement links TRBV12-3 or TRBV12-4 to TRBJ1-2; D is ambiguous. This CDR3 is built from 13 residues. Trimming left V 3 bases short and J 1 base short, with 6 bases between. The CDR3 nucleotides read TGTGCCAGCAGTTTTGCAGATAACTATGGCTACACCTTC. Protein sequence: CASSFADNYGYTF.

V gene TRBV10-2 combines with J gene TRBJ1-2; D unresolved. Trimming stripped 3 bases from V and 4 bases from J, with 6 bases between. Germline CDR1 reads WSHSY; CDR2 reads SAAADI. There are 12 residues in the CDR3. CDR3 residues: CASSDGVYGYTF. Written as DNA, the CDR3 is TGCGCCAGCAGTGACGGAGTCTATGGCTACACCTTC.

V is TRBV9 and J is TRBJ2-2, with D possibly TRBD2 on 5 matching bases. The CDR3 is 15 residues long. The V and J ends lost 0 bases and 6 bases respectively, with 12 bases between them. Germline assignment: CDR1 SGDLS and CDR2 YYNGEE. CDR3 loop: CASSVVPGMAGELFF. In DNA form, the CDR3 reads TGTGCCAGCAGCGTAGTGCCGGGGATGGCCGGGGAGCTGTTTTTT.

The chain links TRBV15 to TRBJ2-7; TRBD2 matches at 8 bases. This CDR3 is built from 13 residues. CDR1 and CDR2 (germline): LNHNV, YYDKDF (reference sequence). V lost 7 bases, J lost 5 bases, and 7 bases stayed unmatched. The chain's CDR3 is CATNRGGDDEQYF. As DNA, the CDR3 is TGTGCCACCAACCGGGGGGGGGACGACGAGCAGTACTTC.

The J gene is TRBJ1-1, the V gene TRBV6-2 or TRBV6-3; no clear D. Germline V gene lookup returns CDR1 MNHEY and CDR2 SVGEGT. V dropped 4 bases and J dropped 0 bases, with 6 bases sitting between them. This CDR3 comprises 13 residues. The CDR3 DNA is TGTGCCAGCAGTTCCGTTGTGAACACTGAAGCTTTCTTT. This sequence encodes CASSSVVNTEAFF.

V and J are TRBV19 and TRBJ1-5; 9 bases fit TRBD1. Losses at the gene ends were 6 bases for V and 6 bases for J; bases not matched to a gene: 9. Looked up from germline, CDR1 is LNHDA and CDR2 is SQIVND (reference sequence). The length of the CDR3 is 15 residues. The CDR3 protein is CASRPGQGVVQPQHF. Written as DNA, the CDR3 is TGTGCCAGTAGGCCGGGACAGGGAGTGGTTCAGCCCCAGCATTTT.

The chain is built from TRBV5-4 and TRBJ1-6; D might be TRBD1 (6 bases). Trimming pared 0 bases from V and 7 bases from J, leaving 11 bases between. Germline V gives CDR1 SGHNT, CDR2 YYREEE (reference sequence). The length of the CDR3 is 15 residues. The DNA of the CDR3 is TGTGCCAGCAGCTTGGGTGGCAGGGGAAATTCACCCCTCCACTTT. This gives the protein CASSLGGRGNSPLHF.

This clone was seen only a few times. The chain carries TRBV29-1 and TRBJ1-5; a possible D gene is TRBD1 (5 bases). Germline V gene sequence: CDR1 SQVTM, CDR2 ANQGSEA. This CDR3 comprises 13 residues. V was trimmed by 6 bases and J by 1 base, leaving 10 bases between them. In DNA form, the CDR3 reads TGCAGCGTGGCAGGGTCGAGCAATCAGCCCCAGCATTTT. It specifies CSVAGSSNQPQHF.

This clone was found a few times. V gene TRBV30 combines with J gene TRBJ1-4, with D unclear. Between the trimmed V and J ends, which lost 0 bases and 8 bases, there was a span of 10 bases. Germline V gene data show CDR1 as GTSNPN and CDR2 as SVGIG (reference sequence). This CDR3 is built from 13 residues. The chain's CDR3 is CAWSVSGGEKLFF. The CDR3 nucleotides are TGTGCCTGGAGTGTAAGCGGCGGGGAAAAACTGTTTTTT.